The 29 T cell receptor beta chains below come from one sample, sequenced in a study of a mutant IDH1 vaccine in newly diagnosed glioma. Time point denoted: week 47, end of study. Each dose delivered 300 ug of mutant IDH1 20-mer peptide subcutaneously with imiquimod. No antigen has been assigned to these receptors. Profiled with immunoSEQ multiplex PCR; TCRdb holds only in-frame clones, not every one. This sample has roughly 34,000 clones, with 80% to 85% found just once. The input for sequencing was PBMCs, taken from a glioma patient whose treatment included an IDH1 peptide vaccine. The receptors shown here come from a man in his thirties or forties with glioma.

The rearrangement joins TRBV11-2 to TRBJ1-5; D may be TRBD1 (5 bases). The CDR3 is 14 amino acids. Trimming cost V 1 base and J 4 bases, with 8 bases left between them. Germline lookup yields CDR1 SGHAT and CDR2 FQNNGV. CDR3 nucleotide sequence: TGTGCCAGCAGCTTAGGGACACTAAATCAGCCCCAGCATTTT. Its protein product is CASSLGTLNQPQHF.

The chain combines TRBV30 with TRBJ1-2; possibly TRBD1 for D (5 bases). The germline V gene encodes CDR1 GTSNPN and CDR2 SVGIG (reference sequence). CDR3 length: 12 amino acids. V lost 4 bases and J 2 bases, leaving 8 bases between the germline ends. In DNA, the CDR3 is TGTGCCTGGACGGGGGGGAACTATGGCTACACCTTC. It encodes CAWTGGNYGYTF.

The V call is TRBV18, the J call TRBJ1-2, with D possibly being TRBD1 (6 bases). Germline V gives CDR1 KGHSH, CDR2 LQKENI. Deletions cut 7 bases from V and 2 bases from J, with 11 bases between. This CDR3 spans 13 amino acids. Here the CDR3 DNA reads TGTGCCAGCTACGGAGGGGGAAACTATGGCTACACCTTC. Its translation: CASYGGGNYGYTF.

The CDR3 DNA sequence: TGTGCCAGCAGCTTGAACCCCACAGGGGGCAATAACTATGGCTACACCTTC. Protein sequence: CASSLNPTGGNNYGYTF. The chain joins TRBV5-6 to TRBJ1-2, with 9 bases aligning to TRBD1. J gave up 1 base and V 1 base, and 8 bases lay outside the gene matches. The CDR3 runs to 17 residues. Germline V lookup: CDR1 SGHDT, CDR2 YYEEEE.

The CDR3 here is CAWSTLNSNQPQHF. In nucleotides, the CDR3 is TGTGCCTGGAGTACATTAAATAGCAATCAGCCCCAGCATTTT. This sequence joins TRBV30 and TRBJ1-5, with no clear D. Trimming took off 2 bases at V and 0 bases at J, with 8 bases between the two ends. The germline CDR1 and CDR2 sequences are GTSNPN and SVGIG (reference sequence). CDR3 length: 14 residues.

The rearrangement links TRBV5-4 to TRBJ2-2; 9 bases fit TRBD2. V lost 4 bases and J lost 5; bases outside the gene matches: 15. The CDR3 is 18 residues long. Germline loops: CDR1 SGHNT, CDR2 YYREEE (reference sequence). CDR3 protein: CASSHPLAGEVETGELFF. CDR3 DNA: TGTGCCAGCAGCCACCCCTTAGCGGGAGAGGTAGAGACCGGGGAGCTGTTTTTT.

The chain is built from TRBV7-8 and TRBJ1-5; D might be TRBD1 (5 bases). Per the germline V gene, CDR1 is SGHVS and CDR2 is FQNEAQ. The CDR3 sequence is 17 residues long. V lost 5 bases, J lost 0 bases, and 17 bases lay in between. The CDR3 DNA follows: TGTGCCAGCAGCCCGCCCCTTGGACAAATTAGCAATCAGCCCCAGCATTTT. Translating it yields CASSPPLGQISNQPQHF. The full variable domain, in which reference TRBV7-8 and TRBJ1-5 provide the parts outside the CDR3, is GAGVSQSPRYKVAKRGQDVALRCDPISGHVSLFWYQQALGQGPEFLTYFQNEAQLDKSGLPSDRFFAERPEGSVSTLKIQRTQQEDSAVYLCASSPPLGQISNQPQHFGDGTRLSIL.

V gene TRBV29-1 combines with J gene TRBJ2-7, with 9 nucleotides matching TRBD1. This CDR3 comprises 14 residues. Germline lookup yields CDR1 SQVTM and CDR2 ANQGSEA. Germline trimming cut 4 bases from V and 3 bases from J; bases unmatched to any gene: 7. CDR3 DNA sequence: TGCAGCGTTGTTCGGACAGGGGCTCGCTACGAGCAGTACTTC. Amino acid sequence: CSVVRTGARYEQYF.

V gene TRBV5-5 combines with J gene TRBJ1-2; 9 bases are a match to TRBD1. V lost 2 bases, J lost 1 base, and 3 bases stayed unmatched. The CDR3 length is 15 residues. Germline V CDR1 and CDR2: SGHKS, YYEKEE (reference sequence). The CDR3, as DNA: TGTGCCAGCAGCTTCTCGGACAGGGGTAACTATGGCTACACCTTC. Translating gives CASSFSDRGNYGYTF.

The chain combines TRBV10-1 with TRBJ2-7, with 14 positions matching TRBD2. CDR3 length: 15 amino acids. Trimming took 2 bases from V and 4 from J; bases not matched to a gene: 1. Germline CDR1 WNHNN, CDR2 SYGVQD (reference sequence). This chain's CDR3 is CASSEGTSGSYEQYF. CDR3 sequence (DNA): TGCGCCAGCAGTGAGGGGACTAGCGGGAGTTACGAGCAGTACTTC.

The chain recombines TRBV28 with TRBJ1-2, with D unclear. V was shortened by 9 bases and J by 0 bases, with 8 bases between the two germline ends. Germline CDR1 MDHEN, CDR2 SYDVKM. This CDR3 comprises 12 residues. As DNA, the CDR3 is TGTGCCAGTACAAACCCTAACTATGGCTACACCTTC. It codes for CASTNPNYGYTF.

This clone has just a few counts. V usage is TRBV29-1 and J usage is TRBJ2-3, with TRBD2 matching 10 bases. The CDR3 has 20 residues. V dropped 6 bases and J dropped 4; count of bases not matched to a gene: 25. Germline V CDR1 and CDR2: SQVTM, ANQGSEA. The CDR3 DNA follows: TGCAGCGTCGCCGTGGGCCGGGGGCGGCGTCCTAGCGGGAGACCAGATACGCAGTATTTT. This codes for CSVAVGRGRRPSGRPDTQYF.

In DNA, the CDR3 is TGTGCCAGCAGCTTAGCCCTTACCTACGAGCAGTACTTC. The encoded protein is CASSLALTYEQYF. The J gene is TRBJ2-7, the V gene TRBV7-6, with unresolved D. Per germline, CDR1 SGHVS and CDR2 FNYEAQ. The CDR3 contains 13 residues. The ends were cut back, 0 bases at V and 2 bases at J, with 5 bases in the middle.

The genes are TRBV4-1 and TRBJ1-5, with no clear D. V was trimmed by 3 bases and J by 3 bases, leaving 18 bases between them. The CDR3 covers 17 residues. In germline, CDR1 is MGHRA, CDR2 YSYEKL. CDR3 loop: CASSQSYAGRVNQPQHF. CDR3 sequence (DNA): TGCGCCAGCAGCCAGTCTTATGCCGGACGAGTCAATCAGCCCCAGCATTTT.

This clone was seen only once. The V and J genes are TRBV7-2 and TRBJ2-7, with a tentative D call TRBD1 (6 bases). This CDR3 has 14 residues. Trimming pared 3 bases from V and 2 bases from J, leaving 11 bases between. Germline loops: CDR1 SGHTA, CDR2 FQGNSA. CDR3 protein: CASSFSRGAYEQYF. The CDR3 nucleotides are TGTGCCAGCAGCTTTAGCAGGGGAGCCTACGAGCAGTACTTC. Supplemented by reference TRBV7-2 and TRBJ2-7, the full variable domain reads GAGVSQSPSNKVTEKGKDVELRCDPISGHTALYWYRQSLGQGLEFLIYFQGNSAPDKSGLPSDRFSAERTGGSVSTLTIQRTQQEDSAVYLCASSFSRGAYEQYFGPGTRLTVT.

This clone turned up a few times. The chain links TRBV2 to TRBJ2-6, with D possibly being TRBD2 (5 bases). The CDR3 sequence is 15 residues long. The germline CDR1 and CDR2 sequences are SNHLY and FYNNEI. V was trimmed by 5 bases and J by 1 base, leaving 9 bases between them. The DNA of the CDR3 is TGTGCCAGCAGTTGGACGGGGTCTGGGGCCAACGTCCTGACTTTC. Its translation is CASSWTGSGANVLTF.

The chain uses TRBV6-5 and TRBJ1-1, with 7 bases aligning to TRBD1. The CDR3 sequence is 15 residues long. With 5 bases clipped from V and 11 bases from J, the junction kept 17 bases outside the gene matches. Germline values: CDR1 MNHEY, CDR2 SVGAGI. The CDR3 loop is CASSTPGQALREAFF. The CDR3 DNA is TGTGCCAGCAGTACCCCAGGACAGGCCCTAAGGGAGGCTTTCTTT.

A single count supports this clone. The J gene is TRBJ2-2, the V gene TRBV6-5; D gene ambiguous. CDR3 length: 14 amino acids. In germline, CDR1 is MNHEY, CDR2 SVGAGI. Trimming took off 6 bases at V and 0 bases at J, with 8 bases between the two ends. The CDR3 bases are TGTGCCAGCAGCCCTGGGGCGAACACCGGGGAGCTGTTTTTT. Translating gives CASSPGANTGELFF.

Here the CDR3 DNA reads TGTGCCAGCAGCTCAGACCTGGGACAGGGGGCTTTAGGGGCCCAGTACTTC. Its protein is CASSSDLGQGALGAQYF. V gene TRBV7-2 combines with J gene TRBJ2-5, with TRBD1 matching over 12 bases. There are 17 residues in the CDR3. Trimming at V came to 4 bases and at J to 9 bases, leaving 15 bases not matched to a gene. The V gene's germline CDR1 is SGHTA and CDR2 FQGNSA.

The V call is TRBV25-1, the J call TRBJ1-1; D uncertain. Trimming pared 3 bases from V and 0 bases from J, leaving 5 bases between. Looked up from germline, CDR1 is MGHDK and CDR2 is SYGVNS. The length of the CDR3 is 13 residues. CDR3 in amino acids: CASSDGLNTEAFF. The CDR3 DNA reads TGTGCCAGCAGTGACGGACTGAACACTGAAGCTTTCTTT.

J is TRBJ2-7 and V is TRBV4-3; TRBD1 aligns across 7 bases. J lost 2 bases, V lost 4 bases, and 8 bases had no gene match. In germline, CDR1 is LGHNA, CDR2 YSLEER. This CDR3 has 15 amino acids. In nucleotides, the CDR3 is TGCGCCAGCAGCCCCCTTGGGACAGACCCCTACGAGCAGTACTTC. Protein product: CASSPLGTDPYEQYF.

The rearrangement uses TRBV2 and TRBJ1-1; no clear D gene. CDR1 SNHLY and CDR2 FYNNEI come from the germline V gene. There are 14 residues in the CDR3. V was shortened by 6 bases and J by 5 bases, with 16 bases between the two germline ends. CDR3 sequence (DNA): TGTGCCAGCAGACCCGGACCGGACTCAACTGAAGCTTTCTTT. Its translation is CASRPGPDSTEAFF.

This chain joins TRBV25-1 and TRBJ2-2, with 7 nucleotides matching TRBD1. The junction had 6 bases not matched to a gene; V was cut back by 5 bases and J by 6 bases. CDR1 and CDR2 (germline): MGHDK, SYGVNS. The CDR3 extends over 14 amino acids. CDR3 nucleotides: TGTGCCAGCAGTCGGCAGGGGGATTCCGGGGAGCTGTTTTTT. It translates to CASSRQGDSGELFF.

This clone was counted between two and nine times. This chain links TRBV5-1 with TRBJ1-1; D gene unclear. This CDR3 region has 12 residues. Germline-derived CDR1 and CDR2 are SGHRS and YFSETQ. V lost 0 bases and J lost 4, with 4 bases in between. The CDR3 nucleotides are TGCGCCAGCAGCTTGGGGAGCACTGAAGCTTTCTTT. Residues: CASSLGSTEAFF.

The V and J genes are TRBV5-4 and TRBJ2-5; 7 bases are a match to TRBD2. V lost 0 bases to trimming and J lost 5 bases; unmatched junction nucleotides: 7. The germline V gene encodes CDR1 SGHNT and CDR2 YYREEE (reference sequence). This CDR3 comprises 15 residues. The CDR3 is CASSLGRGNPETQYF. The CDR3 nucleotides are TGTGCCAGCAGCTTGGGGCGGGGGAACCCTGAGACCCAGTACTTC.

The chain recombines TRBV13 with TRBJ1-5; D not resolved. Trimming left V 0 bases short and J 8 bases short, with 14 bases between. CDR3 length equals 15 residues. Per germline, CDR1 PRHDT and CDR2 FYEKMQ (reference sequence). In nucleotides, the CDR3 is TGTGCCAGCAGCTTAGGGTCGGGTTGGTCGAAGCCCCAGCATTTT. This gives the protein CASSLGSGWSKPQHF.

V and J are TRBV27 and TRBJ2-7; 16 nucleotides match TRBD2. Trimming at V came to 3 bases and at J to 1 base, leaving 3 bases not matched to a gene. CDR3 length equals 17 residues. Germline V gene sequence: CDR1 MNHEY, CDR2 SMNVEV (reference sequence). The CDR3 region has the DNA TGTGCCAGCAGTTTGGCGGGACTAGCGGGAGGGTCCTACGAGCAGTACTTC. It codes for CASSLAGLAGGSYEQYF.

This clone was seen only a few times. CDR3 nucleotide sequence: TGTGCCTGGAGTGTCTGGTGGCAGACGAACACTGAAGCTTTCTTT. The encoded protein is CAWSVWWQTNTEAFF. This sequence joins TRBV30 and TRBJ1-1; no clear D gene. CDR1 is GTSNPN, CDR2 SVGIG, per germline (reference sequence). Trimming shortened V by 0 bases and J by 1 base, and 12 bases separated the two germline ends. The CDR3 length is 15 residues.

The gene calls are TRBV10-3 and TRBJ1-3; D unresolved. Trimming left V 6 bases short and J 0 bases short, with 6 bases between. The germline CDR1 and CDR2 sequences are ENHRY and SYGVKD. The CDR3 sequence is 13 residues long. CDR3 amino acids: CAIRADSGNTIYF. CDR3 DNA: TGTGCCATCAGGGCCGACTCTGGAAACACCATATATTTT.